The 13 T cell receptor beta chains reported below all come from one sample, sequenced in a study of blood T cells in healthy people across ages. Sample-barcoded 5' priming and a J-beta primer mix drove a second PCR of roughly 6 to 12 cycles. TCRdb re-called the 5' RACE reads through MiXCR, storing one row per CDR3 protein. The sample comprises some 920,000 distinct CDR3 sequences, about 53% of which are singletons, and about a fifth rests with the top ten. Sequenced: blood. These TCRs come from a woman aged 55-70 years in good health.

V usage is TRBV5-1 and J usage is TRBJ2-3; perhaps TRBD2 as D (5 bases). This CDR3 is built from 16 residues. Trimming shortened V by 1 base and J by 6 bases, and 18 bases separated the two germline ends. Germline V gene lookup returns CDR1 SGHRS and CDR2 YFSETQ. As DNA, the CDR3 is TGCGCCAGCAGCTTGCCCGGGAACAAACTGGGGGATACGCAGTATTTT. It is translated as CASSLPGNKLGDTQYF.

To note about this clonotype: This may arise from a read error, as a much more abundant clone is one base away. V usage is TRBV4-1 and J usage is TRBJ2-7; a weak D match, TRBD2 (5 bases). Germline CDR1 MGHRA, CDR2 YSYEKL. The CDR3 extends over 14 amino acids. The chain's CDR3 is CASSQGTRSHEQYF. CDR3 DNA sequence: TGCGCCAGCAGCCAAGGGACTCGCTCCCACGAGCAGTACTTC.

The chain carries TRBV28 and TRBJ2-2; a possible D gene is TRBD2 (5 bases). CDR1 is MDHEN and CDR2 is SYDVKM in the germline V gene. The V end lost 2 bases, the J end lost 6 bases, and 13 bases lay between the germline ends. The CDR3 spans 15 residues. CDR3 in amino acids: CASSLEGQSPGELFF. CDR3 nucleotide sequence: TGTGCCAGCAGTTTAGAGGGCCAGAGCCCCGGGGAGCTGTTTTTT.

CDR3 residues: CSAKDREIYREFF. Here the CDR3 DNA reads TGCAGTGCTAAGGACAGGGAAATATATAGGGAGTTCTTC. The chain recombines TRBV20-1 with TRBJ2-1; TRBD1 aligns across 8 bases. The J segment lost 14 bases and the V segment lost 4 bases, leaving 13 bases of the junction unmatched. This CDR3 spans 13 amino acids. Germline values: CDR1 DFQATT, CDR2 SNEGSKA (reference sequence).

CDR3 nucleotides: TGTGCCAGCAGTGGGATAAACATTCAGTACTTC. Amino acid sequence: CASSGINIQYF. The V gene is TRBV28, the J gene TRBJ2-4, with no clear D. The ends were cut back, 5 bases at V and 6 bases at J, with 5 bases in the middle. Germline lookup yields CDR1 MDHEN and CDR2 SYDVKM. The CDR3 covers 11 residues.

The CDR3 reads CASSLSLVMYEQYF. CDR3 DNA: TGTGCCAGCAGCCTCTCGCTAGTAATGTACGAGCAGTACTTC. This chain links TRBV3-1 with TRBJ2-7, with D uncertain. Per germline, CDR1 LGHDT and CDR2 YNNKEL (reference sequence). The length of the CDR3 is 14 residues. Between the trimmed V and J ends, which lost 4 bases and 4 bases, there was a span of 14 bases.

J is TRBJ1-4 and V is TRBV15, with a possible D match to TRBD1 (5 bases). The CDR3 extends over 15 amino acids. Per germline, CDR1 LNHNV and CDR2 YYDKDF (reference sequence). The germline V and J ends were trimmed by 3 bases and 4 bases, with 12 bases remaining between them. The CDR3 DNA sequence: TGTGCCACCAGCAGGACAGACCTTTATAATGAAAAACTGTTTTTT. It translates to CATSRTDLYNEKLFF.

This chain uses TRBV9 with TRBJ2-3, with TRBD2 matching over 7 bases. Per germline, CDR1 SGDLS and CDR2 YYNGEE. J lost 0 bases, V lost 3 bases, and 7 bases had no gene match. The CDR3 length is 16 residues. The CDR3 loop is CASSALAALSTDTQYF. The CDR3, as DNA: TGTGCCAGCAGCGCCCTAGCGGCTTTAAGCACAGATACGCAGTATTTT.

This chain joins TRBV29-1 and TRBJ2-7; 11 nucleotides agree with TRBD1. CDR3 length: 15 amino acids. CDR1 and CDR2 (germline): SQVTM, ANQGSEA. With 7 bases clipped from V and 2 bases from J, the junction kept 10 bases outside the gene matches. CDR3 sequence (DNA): TGCAGCGCCCGGGGGACGGACAGGGGGCCCTACGAGCAGTACTTC. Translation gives CSARGTDRGPYEQYF.

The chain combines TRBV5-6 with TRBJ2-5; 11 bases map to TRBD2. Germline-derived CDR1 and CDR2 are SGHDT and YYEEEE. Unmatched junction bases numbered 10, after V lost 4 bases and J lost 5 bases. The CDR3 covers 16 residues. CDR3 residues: CASSVLLAGALETQYF. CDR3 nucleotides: TGTGCCAGCAGCGTCCTACTAGCGGGAGCACTGGAGACCCAGTACTTC.

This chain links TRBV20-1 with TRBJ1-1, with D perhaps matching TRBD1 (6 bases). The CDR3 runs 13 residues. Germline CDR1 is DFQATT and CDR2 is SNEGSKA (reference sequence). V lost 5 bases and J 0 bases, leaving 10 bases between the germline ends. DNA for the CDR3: TGCAGTGCTTACAGGGCTATGAACACTGAAGCTTTCTTT. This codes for CSAYRAMNTEAFF.

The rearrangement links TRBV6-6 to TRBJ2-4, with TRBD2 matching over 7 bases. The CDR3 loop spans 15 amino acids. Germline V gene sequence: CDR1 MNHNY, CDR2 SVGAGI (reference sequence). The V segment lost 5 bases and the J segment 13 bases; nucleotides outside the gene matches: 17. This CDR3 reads CASSAGTNGNWEQYF. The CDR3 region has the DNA TGTGCCAGCAGTGCGGGGACTAACGGGAACTGGGAGCAGTACTTC.

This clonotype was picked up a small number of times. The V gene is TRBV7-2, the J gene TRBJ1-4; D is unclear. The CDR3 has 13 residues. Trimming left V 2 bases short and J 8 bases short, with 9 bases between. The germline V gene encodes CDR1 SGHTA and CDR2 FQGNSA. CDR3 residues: CASSLTLDEKLFF. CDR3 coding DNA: TGTGCCAGCAGCTTAACTCTTGACGAAAAACTGTTTTTT.